This entry describes one T cell receptor (beta chain). The target of this receptor is not known. Per-base qualities were not stored, and no clone one base away is much larger. The sample originates from a study of blood T cell repertoires in COVID-19 (dated by TCRdb to 2020 to 2021). About the full investigation: Samples covering the acute and convalescent phases of COVID-19 were provided by collaborators in the United States, Italy and Spain. The prospective study material was composed of cDNA or gDNA derived from T cells, B-cell-depleted T cells, or PBMCs. The dataset comprised deeply sampled blood TCRbeta repertoires from subjects exposed to, actively infected with, or recovered from COVID-19. A freely available public database, intended as a resource for researchers studying the immune response to SARS-CoV-2, is where the repertoires were released. The samples were drawn from two sources: the first 160 participants of the ongoing ImmuneRACE study, and 1,000 to 1,500 subjects contributed by 6 global collaborators. Nearly every sample came with metadata listing a de-identified subject ID, COVID-19 status, age in years and sex. HLA class I and class II types, where available, came from metadata supplied by the sample provider rather than from assay-based typing.

Here is what the overall study found, with its caveats: Clinical and demographic metadata were provided uncurated, with the amount varying by source and participant.

One collaborating source in Seattle enrolled patients while the patients were actively infected and followed the patients over time throughout the course of disease. Collaborating institutions collected whole blood in K2EDTA tubes following their own protocols. Collaborator samples were shipped for TCRbeta analysis as frozen whole blood, isolated PBMCs, or DNA extracted from either sample type. TCRbeta CDR3 regions were amplified from genomic DNA by means of the immunoSEQ Assay, a bias-controlled multiplex PCR. The study's own analysis went as follows. The number of nucleated cells in each sample was estimated from the amplification of reference gene primers within the assay. To quantify the absolute abundance of each unique TCRbeta CDR3 rearrangement, sequence reads were collapsed and filtered. For each sample, productive Simpson clonality was calculated as the square root of Simpson's diversity index across productive rearrangements. TCRdb holds this immuneACCESS table with in-frame rearrangements only. Some clones are missing; in checked studies, unresolved V genes explain under half, and the rest has no known cause. The DNA gave D and trimming, while V, J and clone size come from that table. The sample table holds about 160,000 clones, of which around nine tenths were seen once. The ten largest clonotypes hold approximately 10% of the sample.

Reading from cysteine to phenylalanine, the CDR3 counts 15 amino acids. Only CDR3 DNA is held: 45 bases, read in frame from base 1. CDR1 LNHDA and CDR2 SQIVND were looked up in the germline V gene (reference sequence). Trimming at the junction amounts to 2 bases on V and 0 bases on J, and the germline ends lie 10 bases apart. The sequencing input was peripheral blood. This chain is built from TRBV19 and TRBJ1-2; TRBD1 might be the D gene, on 6 matching bases. The receptor's source is a woman in her 70s with COVID-19, enrolled during active disease. The CDR3 loop reads CASSILGQANYGYTF. The nucleotide sequence reads TGTGCCAGTAGTATACTGGGACAAGCTAACTATGGCTACACCTTC.